This passage covers 27 T cell receptor beta chains from one sample sequenced in a study of blood T cell repertoires in COVID-19. Produced via immunoSEQ multiplex PCR; TCRdb's table is partial and in-frame only. The sample lists more than 150,000 clones; about 86% were seen once. Sequences were obtained from peripheral blood. Receptors originate from a man aged 55-75 years with acute or convalescent COVID-19.

The rearrangement uses TRBV28 and TRBJ2-1; 8 bases are a match to TRBD2. In germline, CDR1 is MDHEN, CDR2 SYDVKM. The CDR3 length is 15 residues. The ends lost 6 bases at V and 4 bases at J; junction bases unmatched: 8. CDR3 nucleotide sequence: TGTGCCAGCAGAACTCTAGCGGGCCTTTACAATGAGCAGTTCTTC. It specifies CASRTLAGLYNEQFF.

The rearrangement joins TRBV20-1 to TRBJ2-7; 9 nucleotides match TRBD1. The CDR3 has 13 amino acids. Trimming took 3 bases from V and 2 from J; bases not matched to a gene: 2. Germline V gene lookup returns CDR1 DFQATT and CDR2 SNEGSKA (reference sequence). The CDR3 is CSASGQGPYEQYF. CDR3 DNA sequence: TGCAGTGCTAGTGGACAGGGGCCCTACGAGCAGTACTTC.

This sequence joins TRBV7-8 and TRBJ2-7; D might be TRBD2 (6 bases). The CDR3 is 14 amino acids. Germline V gene data show CDR1 as SGHVS and CDR2 as FQNEAQ. V shed 1 base and J shed 2 bases, with 9 bases lying between them. In nucleotides, the CDR3 is TGTGCCAGCAGCTTAGTGGAGGGAACCTACGAGCAGTACTTC. This translates into CASSLVEGTYEQYF.

J is TRBJ1-6 and V is TRBV5-1, with D uncertain. The CDR3 length is 15 residues. The ends were cut back, 5 bases at V and 0 bases at J, with 9 bases in the middle. In germline, CDR1 is SGHRS, CDR2 YFSETQ. The CDR3 bases are TGCGCCAGCAGAACAGAGAGCTCCTATAATTCACCCCTCCACTTT. It codes for CASRTESSYNSPLHF.

V is TRBV10-3 and J is TRBJ1-2, with a tentative D call TRBD1 (5 bases). V lost 5 bases to trimming and J lost 4 bases, with 11 bases between them. From germline, CDR1 is ENHRY and CDR2 SYGVKD. There are 13 residues in the CDR3. The CDR3 sequence is CAISKQALYGYTF. In DNA form, the CDR3 reads TGTGCCATCAGTAAACAGGCCCTCTATGGCTACACCTTC.

This chain links TRBV9 with TRBJ1-6, with D unresolved. The germline gives CDR1 SGDLS, CDR2 YYNGEE. The germline V and J ends were trimmed by 3 bases and 7 bases, with 11 bases remaining between them. This CDR3 is 14 amino acids long. The CDR3 region is CASSGLVTNSPLHF. In DNA form, the CDR3 reads TGTGCCAGCAGCGGGTTAGTTACCAATTCACCCCTCCACTTT.

J is TRBJ2-3 and V is TRBV11-2, with D perhaps TRBD2 (6 bases). Trimming took 4 bases from V and 5 from J, leaving 10 bases between them. The CDR3 has 13 residues. Germline loops: CDR1 SGHAT, CDR2 FQNNGV. For the CDR3, the DNA is TGTGCCAGCAGCTCGGGACTTTTAGATACGCAGTATTTT. Translation gives CASSSGLLDTQYF.

The chain links TRBV28 to TRBJ2-7; TRBD2 aligns across 8 bases. The CDR3 is made up of 14 amino acids. Germline V gene sequence: CDR1 MDHEN, CDR2 SYDVKM. The J segment lost 6 bases and the V segment lost 7 bases, leaving 11 bases of the junction unmatched. Written as DNA, the CDR3 is TGTGCCAGCACCCTCGGGGGGGCGAAAATCGAGCAGTACTTC. Translated, it gives CASTLGGAKIEQYF.

This CDR3 is CASSLSGQSYNSPLHF. The CDR3 DNA sequence: TGCGCCAGCAGCTTGTCGGGACAGTCGTATAATTCACCCCTCCACTTT. The J gene is TRBJ1-6, the V gene TRBV5-1; 7 bases are a match to TRBD1. CDR1 SGHRS and CDR2 YFSETQ come from the germline V gene. The V and J ends lost 1 base and 4 bases, in that order; junction bases with no gene match: 5. The CDR3 covers 16 residues. Based on the CDR3 plus reference TRBV5-1 and TRBJ1-6, the full variable domain is KAGVTQTPRYLIKTRGQQVTLSCSPISGHRSVSWYQQTPGQGLQFLFEYFSETQRNKGNFPGRFSGRQFSNSRSEMNVSTLELGDSALYLCASSLSGQSYNSPLHFGNGTRLTVT.

The chain employs TRBV20-1 and TRBJ2-1; D not resolved. From germline, CDR1 is DFQATT and CDR2 SNEGSKA (reference sequence). This CDR3 is built from 10 residues. With 4 bases removed from V and 4 bases from J, the gap between germline ends came to 2 bases. The DNA for the CDR3 is TGCAGTGCTACTTACAATGAGCAGTTCTTC. Its translation: CSATYNEQFF.

V is TRBV19 and J is TRBJ2-3; 12 bases are shared with TRBD2. Trimming cost V 5 bases and J 6 bases; bases outside gene matches: 6. Germline V gene data show CDR1 as LNHDA and CDR2 as SQIVND (reference sequence). This CDR3 region has 15 residues. CDR3 amino acids: CASSVGLAGSDTQYF. CDR3 bases: TGTGCCAGTAGTGTCGGACTAGCGGGATCGGATACGCAGTATTTT.

This chain joins TRBV28 and TRBJ1-6; 8 positions agree with TRBD1. The CDR3 is made up of 15 amino acids. V trimming: 7 bases; J trimming: 3 bases; junction bases outside the gene matches: 5. Germline CDR1 is MDHEN and CDR2 is SYDVKM. CDR3 DNA: TGTGCCAGCACCCGACAGGGGCTCTATAATTCACCCCTCCACTTT. Translation gives CASTRQGLYNSPLHF.

The chain couples TRBV27 to TRBJ2-5; 7 bases are a match to TRBD2. Unmatched junction bases numbered 9, after V lost 6 bases and J lost 5 bases. CDR1 is MNHEY and CDR2 is SMNVEV in the germline V gene (reference sequence). This CDR3 has 14 amino acids. The CDR3 sequence is CASRGLAVGETQYF. The CDR3 nucleotides are TGTGCCAGCAGAGGGCTAGCGGTGGGGGAGACCCAGTACTTC.

This rearrangement joins TRBV5-6 to TRBJ1-2; no reliable D call. Trimming shortened V by 0 bases and J by 7 bases, and 13 bases separated the two germline ends. Germline V gives CDR1 SGHDT, CDR2 YYEEEE. The CDR3 consists of 14 residues. CDR3 in DNA: TGTGCCAGCAGCTTGGGAACAACCGGAGGTGGCTACACCTTC. Amino acid sequence: CASSLGTTGGGYTF.

The rearrangement uses TRBV13 and TRBJ1-6, with D possibly being TRBD1 (5 bases). CDR1 PRHDT and CDR2 FYEKMQ come from the germline V gene (reference sequence). The germline V and J ends were trimmed by 1 base and 9 bases, with 7 bases remaining between them. This CDR3 comprises 13 residues. CDR3 sequence (DNA): TGTGCCAGCAGCTTAGATCAGGGTTCACCCCTCCACTTT. It codes for CASSLDQGSPLHF.

The chain joins TRBV10-3 to TRBJ1-1; TRBD1 matches at 11 bases. The CDR3 runs to 13 residues. The V and J ends lost 4 bases and 10 bases, in that order; junction bases with no gene match: 5. Germline V lookup: CDR1 ENHRY, CDR2 SYGVKD. The CDR3 spells CAISAYGTGGAFF. DNA of the CDR3: TGTGCCATCAGTGCCTACGGGACAGGGGGAGCTTTCTTT.

This clone was observed a single time. This rearrangement joins TRBV6-5 to TRBJ1-1; D unresolved. Germline-derived CDR1 and CDR2 are MNHEY and SVGAGI. CDR3 length: 15 residues. Trimming cost V 6 bases and J 8 bases, with 22 bases left between them. The CDR3 nucleotides read TGTGCCAGCAGGGGGTTTGGGAGAACGACTGAGGAAGCTTTCTTT. Encoded protein: CASRGFGRTTEEAFF.

This chain connects TRBV23-1 to TRBJ2-3; TRBD1 agrees at 7 bases. TRBV23-1 is labeled an ORF, and its function is uncertain. The V gene end was trimmed by 4 bases and the J gene end by 3 bases; junction bases not matched to a gene: 7. The CDR3 runs to 15 residues. CDR3: CASSLRQGLTDTQYF. The CDR3 nucleotides are TGCGCCAGCAGTCTCAGACAGGGCTTAACAGATACGCAGTATTTT.

V and J are TRBV10-1 and TRBJ2-1; D may be TRBD1 (6 bases). Trimming left V 3 bases short and J 0 bases short, with 6 bases between. CDR3 size: 14 residues. Germline assignment: CDR1 WNHNN and CDR2 SYGVQD (reference sequence). The CDR3, as DNA: TGCGCCAGCAGTGAAGGGGGCTCCTACAATGAGCAGTTCTTC. It is translated as CASSEGGSYNEQFF.

The chain uses TRBV6-1 and TRBJ1-1, with 8 bases lining up with TRBD1. This CDR3 contains 14 residues. V was clipped by 1 base and J by 7 bases; unmatched bases: 5. CDR1 and CDR2 from the germline V gene are MNHNS and SASEGT. CDR3 nucleotide sequence: TGTGCCAGCAGTGAAGGAGACAGGGGTCATGAAGCTTTCTTT. It translates to CASSEGDRGHEAFF.

The V gene is TRBV19, the J gene TRBJ1-2, with D tentatively TRBD1 (6 bases). The germline gives CDR1 LNHDA, CDR2 SQIVND (reference sequence). CDR3 size: 14 residues. V was shortened by 10 bases and J by 3 bases, with 18 bases between the two germline ends. The CDR3 here is CATSRGARYYGYTF. CDR3 bases: TGTGCCACCAGCCGGGGGGCCCGCTACTATGGCTACACCTTC. Together with reference TRBV19 and TRBJ1-2, the CDR3 gives the full variable domain: DGGITQSPKYLFRKEGQNVTLSCEQNLNHDAMYWYRQDPGQGLRLIYYSQIVNDFQKGDIAEGYSVSREKKESFPLTVTSAQKNPTAFYLCATSRGARYYGYTFGSGTRLTVV.

The rearrangement links TRBV11-2 to TRBJ2-7, with D possibly matching TRBD1 (6 bases). In germline, CDR1 is SGHAT, CDR2 FQNNGV. V was shortened by 3 bases and J by 8 bases, with 14 bases between the two germline ends. The CDR3 has 13 amino acids. DNA of the CDR3: TGTGCCAGCAGCTTCCTGGGGCAGGGGCAGCAGTACTTC. This translates into CASSFLGQGQQYF.

The CDR3 loop is CSASPRTSGNTGELFF. CDR3 DNA: TGCAGTGCTAGTCCCCGGACTAGCGGTAACACCGGGGAGCTGTTTTTT. The V call is TRBV20-1, the J call TRBJ2-2, with 10 bases identical to TRBD2. Germline V gives CDR1 DFQATT, CDR2 SNEGSKA (reference sequence). Losses at the gene ends were 3 bases for V and 2 bases for J; bases not matched to a gene: 6. The CDR3 runs 16 residues.

The chain links TRBV28 to TRBJ1-6; TRBD1 might be the D (6 bases). Germline-derived CDR1 and CDR2 are MDHEN and SYDVKM. Trimming removed 8 bases from V and 9 bases from J, with 17 bases in between. The CDR3 contains 14 residues. The chain's CDR3 is CASAVTGLFSPLHF. The CDR3 bases are TGTGCCAGCGCGGTCACAGGGTTATTTTCACCCCTCCACTTT.

V and J are TRBV5-4 and TRBJ2-1, with TRBD2 identical over 7 bases. The CDR3 consists of 14 residues. With 1 base clipped from V and 7 bases from J, the junction kept 5 bases outside the gene matches. Germline CDR1 SGHNT, CDR2 YYREEE (reference sequence). DNA of the CDR3: TGTGCCAGCAGCTTGAGGCTAGCGGTTAATGAGCAGTTCTTC. Protein product: CASSLRLAVNEQFF.

Concerning this clone itself: The sample contains more than one DNA sequence encoding this CDR3. V is TRBV5-8 and J is TRBJ2-7, with D possibly TRBD1 on 6 matching bases. The CDR3 has 14 residues. Trimming cost V 3 bases and J 0 bases, with 10 bases left between them. The germline CDR1 and CDR2 sequences are SGHTS and YDEGEE. The DNA of the CDR3 is TGTGCCAGCAGCTCCAGGGGCCGCTCCTACGAGCAGTACTTC. Its translation: CASSSRGRSYEQYF.

The rearrangement links TRBV7-9 to TRBJ1-2; unclear D gene. This CDR3 contains 13 residues. Germline assignment: CDR1 SEHNR and CDR2 FQNEAQ (reference sequence). V was clipped by 5 bases and J by 9 bases, with 16 bases between them. The CDR3 coding sequence is TGTGCCAGCAGCCTTCAGGCCCCAGGAAGCTACACCTTC. This encodes CASSLQAPGSYTF.